A single sample gave rise to the 8 T cell receptor beta chains below, sequenced in a study of shared clonotypes between healthy human individuals. CD45RO-negative, CCR7-selected cells formed the naive CD8 fraction, which excluded terminally differentiated effector memory CD45RA+ cells. Repertoires were generated with immunoSEQ multiplex PCR, while TCRdb's copy carries only in-frame clones and drops some. The data show approximately 590,000 clones, less than 97% seen once. Sequencing was done on a sample of naive CD8+ T cells sorted from blood. The receptor set was obtained from a woman in her 30s in good health.

This chain joins TRBV4-1 and TRBJ2-6; the D gene is possibly TRBD2 (6 bases). Trimming left V 4 bases short and J 0 bases short, with 10 bases between. From germline, CDR1 is MGHRA and CDR2 YSYEKL. The CDR3 length is 16 residues. As DNA, the CDR3 is TGCGCCAGCAGCCCCCGGGACTCCTCTGGGGCCAACGTCCTGACTTTC. Protein: CASSPRDSSGANVLTF.

V is TRBV19 and J is TRBJ2-2; no clear D. V was clipped by 0 bases and J by 5 bases, with 16 bases between them. This CDR3 is built from 17 residues. The V gene's germline CDR1 is LNHDA and CDR2 SQIVND (reference sequence). The CDR3 nucleotides are TGTGCCAGTAGTATAGACGGCCGTAAGTCCGGGACCGGGGAGCTGTTTTTT. Protein: CASSIDGRKSGTGELFF.

The V call is TRBV28, the J call TRBJ1-1; unclear D gene. This CDR3 has 13 amino acids. Germline V lookup: CDR1 MDHEN, CDR2 SYDVKM. Trimming removed 1 base at V and 6 bases at J, with 9 bases between. CDR3 sequence (DNA): TGTGCCAGCAGTTTATCCGACACACCTGAAGCTTTCTTT. Encoded protein: CASSLSDTPEAFF.

A single count supports this clone. The rearrangement uses TRBV6-1 and TRBJ2-2, with D unresolved. The V gene lost 8 bases and the J gene lost 4 bases, with 5 bases spanning the gap. CDR3 length: 11 amino acids. Germline lookup yields CDR1 MNHNS and CDR2 SASEGT. The CDR3, as DNA: TGTGCCAGCGCACTCACCGGGGAGCTGTTTTTT. The encoded protein is CASALTGELFF.

The chain combines TRBV9 with TRBJ2-5; 11 positions match TRBD2. This CDR3 is 19 amino acids long. Germline lookup yields CDR1 SGDLS and CDR2 YYNGEE. With 0 bases clipped from V and 2 bases from J, the junction kept 12 bases outside the gene matches. CDR3 protein: CASSVEGTSGLWGQETQYF. The CDR3 DNA reads as TGTGCCAGCAGCGTAGAGGGGACTAGCGGCCTCTGGGGACAAGAGACCCAGTACTTC.

The gene calls are TRBV19 and TRBJ1-6, with unresolved D. Germline CDR1 and CDR2: LNHDA and SQIVND (reference sequence). V lost 4 bases, J lost 12 bases, and 13 bases lay in between. This CDR3 comprises 13 residues. For the CDR3, the DNA is TGTGCCAGTAGTACGGCTGCTGGAGGACCCCTCCACTTT. This sequence encodes CASSTAAGGPLHF.

This chain links TRBV5-6 with TRBJ2-7; TRBD2 aligns across 16 bases. V gave up 3 bases and J gave up 4 bases; unmatched junction bases: 10. CDR3 length: 18 residues. CDR1 and CDR2 (germline): SGHDT, YYEEEE. The CDR3 sequence is CASSYGTSGRAGGYEQYF. Here the CDR3 DNA reads TGTGCCAGCAGCTACGGGACTAGCGGGAGGGCCGGAGGGTACGAGCAGTACTTC.

The chain joins TRBV21-1 to TRBJ2-7; the table's D call, TRBD1, was not checked against the DNA. TRBV21-1 is a documented pseudogene. This CDR3 region has 15 residues. CDR3 sequence (DNA): TGTGCCAGCAGCAAAGCCCAGGGTTACTGGGACGAGCAGTACTTC. It specifies CASSKAQGYWDEQYF.